The next 10 T cell receptor beta chains were all read from a single sample in a study of shared clonotypes between healthy human individuals. Repertoires were generated with immunoSEQ multiplex PCR, while TCRdb's copy carries only in-frame clones and drops some. Of a few million clones in the sample, over 85% were seen once. What was sequenced was naive CD4+ T cells from PBMCs. Subset given: CD45RA+ positively selected. The receptors shown here come from a man aged 18 to 29 in good health. Some clones in this sample may be carry-over from other donors' samples.

The J gene is TRBJ2-1, the V gene TRBV28; a possible D gene is TRBD2 (5 bases). This CDR3 region has 16 residues. CDR1 is MDHEN, CDR2 SYDVKM, per germline. V was trimmed by 7 bases and J by 0 bases, leaving 16 bases between them. Here the CDR3 reads CASKGGFTPSYNEQFF. CDR3 bases: TGTGCCAGCAAGGGCGGGTTTACCCCCTCCTACAATGAGCAGTTCTTC.

The chain links TRBV27 to TRBJ1-5; 7 bases agree with TRBD1. This CDR3 comprises 15 residues. V dropped 3 bases and J dropped 0; count of bases not matched to a gene: 2. The germline V gene has CDR1 MNHEY and CDR2 SMNVEV (reference sequence). The CDR3, as DNA: TGTGCCAGCAGTTTCAACAGGGGTAGCAATCAGCCCCAGCATTTT. Translation: CASSFNRGSNQPQHF.

The chain joins TRBV5-1 to TRBJ2-1; TRBD2 matches at 16 bases. The CDR3 is 19 residues long. Looked up from germline, CDR1 is SGHRS and CDR2 is YFSETQ. J gave up 4 bases and V 4 bases, and 11 bases lay outside the gene matches. CDR3 sequence reads: CASSQGLAGGPRWYNEQFF. The CDR3 DNA is TGCGCCAGCAGCCAGGGACTAGCGGGAGGGCCCAGGTGGTACAATGAGCAGTTCTTC.

The table lists this clone with a count of one. This chain joins TRBV4-3 and TRBJ2-6; perhaps TRBD2 as D (5 bases). There are 17 residues in the CDR3. V lost 1 base and J 1 base, leaving 11 bases between the germline ends. Germline CDR1 and CDR2: LGHNA and YSLEER. CDR3 coding DNA: TGCGCCAGCAGCCAAGGGTGGACGGGGTCTGGGGCCAACGTCCTGACTTTC. Translated: CASSQGWTGSGANVLTF.

This clone appeared a single time. The chain has TRBV28 and TRBJ1-5; the D is unclear. The CDR3 contains 14 residues. The ends were cut back, 1 base at V and 2 bases at J, with 6 bases in the middle. The germline V gene encodes CDR1 MDHEN and CDR2 SYDVKM. CDR3 in amino acids: CASSLFAGNQPQHF. CDR3 sequence (DNA): TGTGCCAGCAGTTTATTTGCAGGCAATCAGCCCCAGCATTTT.

J is TRBJ2-1 and V is TRBV5-8; D unresolved. The germline V and J ends were trimmed by 4 bases and 2 bases, with 16 bases remaining between them. The CDR3 contains 16 residues. CDR1 SGHTS and CDR2 YDEGEE come from the germline V gene. The CDR3 coding sequence is TGTGCCAGCAGCACCGACGCACCGGCCACCTACAATGAGCAGTTCTTC. Residues: CASSTDAPATYNEQFF.

Worth noting for this clone: Within the sample, other DNA sequences also encode this same CDR3. This rearrangement joins TRBV7-2 to TRBJ1-3, with D hard to call. The length of the CDR3 is 13 residues. The V gene lost 2 bases and the J gene lost 0 bases, with 2 bases spanning the gap. CDR1 is SGHTA and CDR2 is FQGNSA in the germline V gene. Here the CDR3 DNA reads TGTGCCAGCAGCTTAAACTCTGGAAACACCATATATTTT. It encodes CASSLNSGNTIYF.

The rearrangement joins TRBV18 to TRBJ1-3; D unresolved. Trimming shortened V by 2 bases and J by 7 bases, and 12 bases separated the two germline ends. CDR3 length equals 14 residues. Germline lookup yields CDR1 KGHSH and CDR2 LQKENI. The CDR3: CASSPIVARNTIYF. CDR3 bases: TGTGCCAGCTCACCAATCGTGGCGCGGAACACCATATATTTT.

This chain connects TRBV21-1 to TRBJ2-2. TRBV21-1 is tagged as a pseudogene. The CDR3 loop spans 16 amino acids. The CDR3 loop reads CASAVGLVDRTGELFF. CDR3 sequence (DNA): TGTGCCAGCGCTGTAGGTTTGGTAGATAGGACCGGGGAGCTGTTTTTT.

The gene calls are TRBV6-5 and TRBJ1-5; unclear D gene. The V end lost 4 bases, the J end lost 6 bases, and 10 bases lay between the germline ends. CDR3 length: 13 residues. Germline V gene lookup returns CDR1 MNHEY and CDR2 SVGAGI. The CDR3 bases are TGTGCCAGCAGTTTAACTGTGCTTCAGCCCCAGCATTTT. It yields the protein CASSLTVLQPQHF.